The next 26 T cell receptor beta chains were all read from a single sample in a study of blood T cell repertoires in COVID-19. Here immunoSEQ multiplex PCR was the method, and the copy in TCRdb shows in-frame clones only, minus some. The sample includes more than 200,000 clones, approximately 89% of them seen just once. Sequences were obtained from PBMCs or T cells enriched from blood (not recorded which). Receptors originate from a woman aged 25 to 39 with acute COVID-19.

To note about this clone: In the same sample, other DNA sequences code for this CDR3. The genes are TRBV5-1 and TRBJ2-3; no definite D call. Trimming shortened V by 5 bases and J by 0 bases, and 13 bases separated the two germline ends. This CDR3 contains 15 residues. Germline V lookup: CDR1 SGHRS, CDR2 YFSETQ. CDR3 nucleotides: TGCGCCAGCAGTTTAGCCCTTGCTAGCACAGATACGCAGTATTTT. It specifies CASSLALASTDTQYF.

This clone has only one observation. CDR3 bases: TGTGCCAGCAGCTTTGCGGGGCTGGGTGAAAAACTGTTTTTT. Its translation: CASSFAGLGEKLFF. This chain connects TRBV11-2 to TRBJ1-4; D possibly corresponds to TRBD1 (5 bases). This CDR3 has 14 amino acids. The germline V and J ends were trimmed by 3 bases and 7 bases, with 12 bases remaining between them. Per the germline V gene, CDR1 is SGHAT and CDR2 is FQNNGV.

This chain uses TRBV7-2 with TRBJ2-3, with D perhaps TRBD2 (6 bases). The CDR3 length is 16 residues. CDR1 is SGHTA and CDR2 is FQGNSA in the germline V gene. Trimming took off 5 bases at V and 1 base at J, with 16 bases between the two ends. The CDR3 DNA follows: TGTGCCAGCAGCCCGCTCGGCTGGGGGGGCACAGATACGCAGTATTTT. Translating it yields CASSPLGWGGTDTQYF.

The chain employs TRBV7-2 and TRBJ1-2, with 7 bases aligning to TRBD1. This CDR3 has 14 amino acids. CDR1 is SGHTA and CDR2 is FQGNSA in the germline V gene. The V gene end was trimmed by 7 bases and the J gene end by 7 bases; junction bases not matched to a gene: 12. The CDR3 region has the DNA TGTGCCAGCACCGAAGGACAGAGGGGGCTTGGCTACACCTTC. This encodes CASTEGQRGLGYTF. Based on the CDR3 plus reference TRBV7-2 and TRBJ1-2, the full variable domain is GAGVSQSPSNKVTEKGKDVELRCDPISGHTALYWYRQSLGQGLEFLIYFQGNSAPDKSGLPSDRFSAERTGGSVSTLTIQRTQQEDSAVYLCASTEGQRGLGYTFGSGTRLTVV.

The gene calls are TRBV28 and TRBJ1-1; D is undetermined. The CDR3 extends over 13 amino acids. Trimming pared 6 bases from V and 0 bases from J, leaving 8 bases between. CDR1 and CDR2 from the germline V gene are MDHEN and SYDVKM. The CDR3, as DNA: TGTGCCAGCAGGGGAGCCCTGAACACTGAAGCTTTCTTT. Protein product: CASRGALNTEAFF.

The chain uses TRBV3-1 (or the pseudogene TRBV3-2) and TRBJ1-1; 11 nucleotides line up with TRBD1. Germline CDR1 reads LGHDT; CDR2 reads YNNKEL (reference sequence). Trimming took 4 bases from V and 11 from J; bases not matched to a gene: 12. CDR3 length equals 15 residues. In DNA, the CDR3 is TGTGCCAGCAGCCGCACCGGGACAGGGGGATGGGAGGCTTTCTTT. Translated: CASSRTGTGGWEAFF.

The gene calls are TRBV7-9 and TRBJ1-1, with 12 nucleotides matching TRBD1. This CDR3 region has 17 residues. Germline V gene sequence: CDR1 SEHNR, CDR2 FQNEAQ (reference sequence). With 1 base clipped from V and 4 bases from J, the junction kept 7 bases outside the gene matches. CDR3 region: CASSLGDRGLVSTEAFF. CDR3 nucleotide sequence: TGTGCCAGCAGCTTAGGGGACAGGGGGCTTGTTAGCACTGAAGCTTTCTTT. Complete variable domain (other parts from reference TRBV7-9 and TRBJ1-1): DTGVSQNPRHKITKRGQNVTFRCDPISEHNRLYWYRQTLGQGPEFLTYFQNEAQLEKSRLLSDRFSAERPKGSFSTLEIQRTEQGDSAMYLCASSLGDRGLVSTEAFFGQGTRLTVV.

CDR3 in DNA: TGTGCCAGCAGCCAAGCGGAGCTAGCGGGGCTGGAGACCCAGTACTTC. It translates to CASSQAELAGLETQYF. This rearrangement joins TRBV3-1 (or the pseudogene TRBV3-2) to TRBJ2-5; TRBD2 matches at 9 bases. CDR1 and CDR2 from the germline V gene are LGHDT and YNNKEL (reference sequence). V was clipped by 1 base and J by 5 bases; unmatched bases: 8. The CDR3 covers 16 residues.

The chain combines TRBV25-1 with TRBJ1-4, with TRBD1 identical over 7 bases. Unmatched junction bases numbered 10, after V lost 4 bases and J lost 8 bases. Germline V CDR1 and CDR2: MGHDK, SYGVNS. This CDR3 has 15 residues. CDR3 region: CASSVRTGQGEKLFF. The CDR3 nucleotides read TGTGCCAGCAGTGTCCGGACAGGCCAGGGGGAAAAACTGTTTTTT.

The chain couples TRBV11-2 to TRBJ1-4; TRBD1 matches 8 bases. J was trimmed by 8 bases and V by 5 bases; bases with no gene match: 7. The CDR3 spans 14 residues. CDR1 SGHAT and CDR2 FQNNGV come from the germline V gene. CDR3: CASSAGTGREKLFF. The DNA of the CDR3 is TGTGCCAGCAGCGCAGGGACAGGTCGGGAAAAACTGTTTTTT.

The chain recombines TRBV4-1 with TRBJ2-1, with TRBD2 matching over 15 bases. Germline trimming cut 4 bases from V and 7 bases from J; bases unmatched to any gene: 8. Germline V gene data show CDR1 as MGHRA and CDR2 as YSYEKL. The CDR3 is 17 residues long. In DNA form, the CDR3 reads TGCGCCAGCAGCCCCCTAACCGGGACTAGCGGGGGGAATGAGCAGTTCTTC. This translates into CASSPLTGTSGGNEQFF.

This clone was observed a few times. This chain links TRBV11-2 with TRBJ1-1; a possible D gene is TRBD1 (5 bases). The CDR3 consists of 14 residues. Looked up from germline, CDR1 is SGHAT and CDR2 is FQNNGV. The V end lost 7 bases, the J end lost 7 bases, and 19 bases lay between the germline ends. CDR3 coding DNA: TGTGCCAGCAAACGGGTCGGTGGGGGGAGTGAAGCTTTCTTT. It is translated as CASKRVGGGSEAFF.

The chain carries TRBV7-3 and TRBJ2-1, with 8 bases lining up with TRBD2. Germline values: CDR1 SGHTA, CDR2 FQGTGA. There are 15 residues in the CDR3. The V gene end was trimmed by 1 base and the J gene end by 8 bases; junction bases not matched to a gene: 7. The CDR3 spells CASSLNAGGPYEQFF. CDR3 coding DNA: TGTGCCAGCAGCTTAAATGCGGGGGGCCCGTATGAGCAGTTCTTC. The whole variable domain, filled in from reference TRBV7-3 and TRBJ2-1, reads GAGVSQTPSNKVTEKGKYVELRCDPISGHTALYWYRQSLGQGPEFLIYFQGTGAADDSGLPNDRFFAVRPEGSVSTLKIQRTERGDSAVYLCASSLNAGGPYEQFFGPGTRLTVL.

This rearrangement joins TRBV5-6 to TRBJ1-1; D may be TRBD1 (5 bases). The CDR3 has 13 residues. Trimming shortened V by 3 bases and J by 5 bases, and 11 bases separated the two germline ends. Per the germline V gene, CDR1 is SGHDT and CDR2 is YYEEEE. The chain's CDR3 is CASSWAGGTEAFF. CDR3 DNA: TGTGCCAGCAGCTGGGCGGGGGGAACTGAAGCTTTCTTT. The variable domain in full, with the rest retrieved from reference TRBV5-6 and TRBJ1-1, is DAGVTQSPTHLIKTRGQQVTLRCSPKSGHDTVSWYQQALGQGPQFIFQYYEEEERQRGNFPDRFSGHQFPNYSSELNVNALLLGDSALYLCASSWAGGTEAFFGQGTRLTVV.

The gene calls are TRBV28 and TRBJ1-2, with TRBD1 matching 9 bases. Germline V gives CDR1 MDHEN, CDR2 SYDVKM. The V segment lost 7 bases and the J segment 2 bases; nucleotides outside the gene matches: 5. The CDR3 has 14 amino acids. The CDR3 loop reads CASTRTGENYGYTF. The CDR3 nucleotides are TGTGCCAGCACCCGGACAGGGGAGAACTATGGCTACACCTTC.

This chain uses TRBV7-9 with TRBJ2-1; 7 positions match TRBD2. The CDR3 sequence is 17 residues long. V shed 6 bases and J 0 bases; nucleotides not matched to a gene: 11. CDR1 SEHNR and CDR2 FQNEAQ come from the germline V gene (reference sequence). The CDR3 protein is CASRRPIGLDSYNEQFF. CDR3 nucleotide sequence: TGTGCCAGCAGACGCCCAATAGGACTAGACTCCTACAATGAGCAGTTCTTC.

V usage is TRBV12-3 or TRBV12-4 and J usage is TRBJ2-1, with unresolved D. V was pared by 5 bases and J by 3 bases, with 8 bases between. The CDR3 is 13 residues long. Written as DNA, the CDR3 is TGTGCCAGCAGTGTAACTAACTACAATGAGCAGTTCTTC. Translating gives CASSVTNYNEQFF.

The chain has TRBV7-9 and TRBJ1-6; 7 bases are shared with TRBD1. The CDR3 is 14 amino acids. V lost 5 bases and J lost 14; bases outside the gene matches: 12. Germline lookup yields CDR1 SEHNR and CDR2 FQNEAQ (reference sequence). The CDR3 DNA reads TGTGCCAGCAGCCCGGACAGGTCCCCTCCGGCCCTCCACTTT. Its translation: CASSPDRSPPALHF.

The chain employs TRBV4-1 and TRBJ2-7, with a tentative D call TRBD2 (6 bases). The CDR3 sequence is 13 residues long. V was clipped by 0 bases and J by 7 bases, with 10 bases between them. The germline CDR1 and CDR2 sequences are MGHRA and YSYEKL. The CDR3 loop reads CASSQDHGREQYF. CDR3 nucleotide sequence: TGCGCCAGCAGCCAAGATCATGGGAGGGAGCAGTACTTC.

V usage is TRBV7-8 and J usage is TRBJ1-4; TRBD1 agrees at 9 bases. This CDR3 has 17 residues. The V segment lost 0 bases and the J segment 3 bases; nucleotides outside the gene matches: 5. Per germline, CDR1 SGHVS and CDR2 FQNEAQ. CDR3 coding DNA: TGTGCCAGCAGCTTAGCGCAACAGGGGGCATCTAATGAAAAACTGTTTTTT. This codes for CASSLAQQGASNEKLFF.

The rearrangement links TRBV10-3 to TRBJ1-2, with D possibly being TRBD1 (5 bases). This CDR3 contains 10 residues. V lost 10 bases, J lost 8 bases, and 11 bases lay in between. Looked up from germline, CDR1 is ENHRY and CDR2 is SYGVKD. The CDR3 region has the DNA TGTGCCACTGGAGGGGACGGCTACACCTTC. The encoded protein is CATGGDGYTF.

V and J are TRBV2 and TRBJ2-1; 10 positions match TRBD1. The CDR3 spans 15 residues. Losses at the gene ends were 3 bases for V and 8 bases for J; bases not matched to a gene: 7. Germline lookup yields CDR1 SNHLY and CDR2 FYNNEI. CDR3 DNA: TGTGCCAGCAGTGATCGACAGGGGGCTTTGGATGAGCAGTTCTTC. Translation: CASSDRQGALDEQFF.

This clone showed up just once. The rearrangement links TRBV6-1 to TRBJ1-2, with D hard to call. This CDR3 comprises 14 residues. CDR1 and CDR2 from the germline V gene are MNHNS and SASEGT. V was shortened by 0 bases and J by 3 bases, with 8 bases between the two germline ends. In nucleotides, the CDR3 is TGTGCCAGCAGTGAAGCCCCGGGATACTATGGCTACACCTTC. Translating it yields CASSEAPGYYGYTF.

The sample holds one count of this clone. The V and J genes are TRBV6-5 and TRBJ1-2; perhaps TRBD1 as D (6 bases). Per the germline V gene, CDR1 is MNHEY and CDR2 is SVGAGI. V lost 4 bases to trimming and J lost 2 bases, with 17 bases between them. The CDR3 spans 16 residues. The CDR3: CASSFGQTRSNYGYTF. In DNA form, the CDR3 reads TGTGCCAGCAGTTTCGGACAGACACGGTCAAACTATGGCTACACCTTC.

The table lists this clone with a count of one. The CDR3 loop is CSASSHRGLFSGANVLTF. The CDR3 bases are TGCAGTGCTAGTAGTCACAGGGGGCTATTCTCCGGGGCCAACGTCCTGACTTTC. The V call is TRBV20-1, the J call TRBJ2-6; 9 nucleotides align to TRBD1. Germline assignment: CDR1 DFQATT and CDR2 SNEGSKA (reference sequence). The CDR3 extends over 18 amino acids. J was trimmed by 4 bases and V by 3 bases; bases with no gene match: 13.

J is TRBJ2-1 and V is TRBV9; 7 bases align to TRBD1. Germline V gives CDR1 SGDLS, CDR2 YYNGEE. CDR3 length: 12 residues. The CDR3 loop is CSSGQNYNEQFF. Here the CDR3 DNA reads TGTTCCTCGGGACAGAACTACAATGAGCAGTTCTTC.